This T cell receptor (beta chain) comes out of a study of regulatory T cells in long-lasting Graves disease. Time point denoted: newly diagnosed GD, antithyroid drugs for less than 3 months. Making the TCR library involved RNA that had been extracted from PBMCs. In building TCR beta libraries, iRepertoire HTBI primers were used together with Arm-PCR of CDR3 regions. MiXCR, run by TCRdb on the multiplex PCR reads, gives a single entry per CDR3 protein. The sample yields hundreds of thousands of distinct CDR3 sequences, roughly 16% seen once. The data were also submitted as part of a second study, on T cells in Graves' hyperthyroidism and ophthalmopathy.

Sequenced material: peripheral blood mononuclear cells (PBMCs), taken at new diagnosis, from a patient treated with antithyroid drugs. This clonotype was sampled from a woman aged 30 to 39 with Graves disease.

CDR3 sequence (DNA): TGCAGTGCTAGTTCACCAGGGGCCTACGAGCAGTACTTC. This translates into CSASSPGAYEQYF. V gene TRBV20-1 combines with J gene TRBJ2-7; D might be TRBD1 (6 bases). CDR1 and CDR2 (germline): DFQATT, SNEGSKA (reference sequence). The germline V and J ends were trimmed by 3 bases and 2 bases, with 11 bases remaining between them. This CDR3 has 13 residues.